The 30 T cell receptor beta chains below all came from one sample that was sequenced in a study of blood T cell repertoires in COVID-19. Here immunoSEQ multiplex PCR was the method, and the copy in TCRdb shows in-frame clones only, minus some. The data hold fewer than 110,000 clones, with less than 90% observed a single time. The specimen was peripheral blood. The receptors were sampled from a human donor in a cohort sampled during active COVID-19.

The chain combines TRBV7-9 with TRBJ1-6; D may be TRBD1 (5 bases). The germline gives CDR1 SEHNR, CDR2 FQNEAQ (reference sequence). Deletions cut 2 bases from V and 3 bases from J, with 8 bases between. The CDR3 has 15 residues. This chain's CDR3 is CASSLRQGYNSPLHF. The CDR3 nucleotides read TGTGCCAGCAGCTTACGCCAGGGCTATAATTCACCCCTCCACTTT.

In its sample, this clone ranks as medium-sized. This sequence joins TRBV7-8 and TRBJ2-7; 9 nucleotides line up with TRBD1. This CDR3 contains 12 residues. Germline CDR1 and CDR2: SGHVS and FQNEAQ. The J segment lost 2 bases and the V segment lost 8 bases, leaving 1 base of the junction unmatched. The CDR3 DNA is TGTGCCAGCCGGACAGGGGCCTACGAGCAGTACTTC. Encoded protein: CASRTGAYEQYF.

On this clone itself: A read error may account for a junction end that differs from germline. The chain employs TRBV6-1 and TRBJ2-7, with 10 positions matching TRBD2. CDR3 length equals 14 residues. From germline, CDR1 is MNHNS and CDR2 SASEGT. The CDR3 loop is CASREGLAERRQYF. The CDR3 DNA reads TGTGCCAGCAGGGAAGGACTAGCGGAAAGGCGGCAGTACTTC.

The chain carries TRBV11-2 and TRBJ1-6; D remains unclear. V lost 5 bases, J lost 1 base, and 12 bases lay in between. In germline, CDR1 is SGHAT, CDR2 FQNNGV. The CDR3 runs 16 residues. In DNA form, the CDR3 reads TGTGCCAGCAGCCACGACCTGAGGTCCTATAATTCACCCCTCCACTTT. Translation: CASSHDLRSYNSPLHF.

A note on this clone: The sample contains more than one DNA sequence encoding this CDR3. This CDR3 reads CASSVAGGQETQYF. In DNA form, the CDR3 reads TGTGCCAGCAGCGTAGCGGGAGGGCAAGAGACCCAGTACTTC. The V and J genes are TRBV9 and TRBJ2-5; 8 positions agree with TRBD2. Germline V gene sequence: CDR1 SGDLS, CDR2 YYNGEE. The V gene end was trimmed by 0 bases and the J gene end by 2 bases; junction bases not matched to a gene: 0. This CDR3 is 14 amino acids long.

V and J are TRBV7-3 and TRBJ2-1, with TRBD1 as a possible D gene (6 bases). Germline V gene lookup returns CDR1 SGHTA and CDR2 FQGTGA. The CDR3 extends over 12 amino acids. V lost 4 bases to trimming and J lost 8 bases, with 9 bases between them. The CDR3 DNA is TGTGCCAGCAGCTCAGGGGCCGATGAGCAGTTCTTC. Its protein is CASSSGADEQFF.

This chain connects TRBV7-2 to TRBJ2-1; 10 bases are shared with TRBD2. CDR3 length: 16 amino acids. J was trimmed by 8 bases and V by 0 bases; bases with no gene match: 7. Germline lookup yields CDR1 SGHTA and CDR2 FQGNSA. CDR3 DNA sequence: TGTGCCAGCAGCTTAGCGCTGCTAGCGGGAGAGGATGAGCAGTTCTTC. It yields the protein CASSLALLAGEDEQFF. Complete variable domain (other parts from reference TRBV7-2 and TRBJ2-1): GAGVSQSPSNKVTEKGKDVELRCDPISGHTALYWYRQSLGQGLEFLIYFQGNSAPDKSGLPSDRFSAERTGGSVSTLTIQRTQQEDSAVYLCASSLALLAGEDEQFFGPGTRLTVL.

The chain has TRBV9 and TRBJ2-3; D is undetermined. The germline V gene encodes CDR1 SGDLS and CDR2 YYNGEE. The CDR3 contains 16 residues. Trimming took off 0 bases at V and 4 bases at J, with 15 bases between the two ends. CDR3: CASSVGVIDTADTQYF. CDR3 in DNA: TGTGCCAGCAGCGTAGGGGTCATTGACACAGCAGATACGCAGTATTTT. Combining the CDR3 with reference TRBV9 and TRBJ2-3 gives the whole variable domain DSGVTQTPKHLITATGQRVTLRCSPRSGDLSVYWYQQSLDQGLQFLIQYYNGEERAKGNILERFSAQQFPDLHSELNLSSLELGDSALYFCASSVGVIDTADTQYFGPGTRLTVL.

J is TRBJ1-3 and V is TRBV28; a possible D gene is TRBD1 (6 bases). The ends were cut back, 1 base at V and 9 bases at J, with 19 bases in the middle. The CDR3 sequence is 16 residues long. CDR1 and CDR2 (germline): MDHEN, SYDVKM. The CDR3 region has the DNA TGTGCCAGCAGTTTATTGATGGACAGAGGTTCTAGCACCATATATTTT. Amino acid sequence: CASSLLMDRGSSTIYF.

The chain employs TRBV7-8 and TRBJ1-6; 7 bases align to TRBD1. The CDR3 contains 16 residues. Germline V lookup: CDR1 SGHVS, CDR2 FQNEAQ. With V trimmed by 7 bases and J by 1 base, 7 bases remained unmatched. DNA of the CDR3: TGTGCCAGCACTGAGACAGGGAGGTCCTATAATTCACCCCTCCACTTT. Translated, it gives CASTETGRSYNSPLHF.

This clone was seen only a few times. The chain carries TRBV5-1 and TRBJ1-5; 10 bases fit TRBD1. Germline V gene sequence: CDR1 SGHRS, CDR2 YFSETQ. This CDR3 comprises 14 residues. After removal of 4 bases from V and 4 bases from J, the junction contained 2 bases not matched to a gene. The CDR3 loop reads CASSVGQGNQPQHF. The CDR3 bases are TGCGCCAGCAGCGTGGGACAGGGGAATCAGCCCCAGCATTTT. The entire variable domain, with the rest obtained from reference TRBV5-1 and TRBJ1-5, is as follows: KAGVTQTPRYLIKTRGQQVTLSCSPISGHRSVSWYQQTPGQGLQFLFEYFSETQRNKGNFPGRFSGRQFSNSRSEMNVSTLELGDSALYLCASSVGQGNQPQHFGDGTRLSIL.

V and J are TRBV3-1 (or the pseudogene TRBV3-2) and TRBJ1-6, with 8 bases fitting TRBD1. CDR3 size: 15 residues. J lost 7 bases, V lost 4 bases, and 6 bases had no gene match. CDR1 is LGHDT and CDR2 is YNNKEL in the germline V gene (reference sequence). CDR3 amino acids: CASSRGQAGNSPLHF. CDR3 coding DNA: TGTGCCAGCAGCCGGGGACAGGCTGGGAATTCACCCCTCCACTTT.

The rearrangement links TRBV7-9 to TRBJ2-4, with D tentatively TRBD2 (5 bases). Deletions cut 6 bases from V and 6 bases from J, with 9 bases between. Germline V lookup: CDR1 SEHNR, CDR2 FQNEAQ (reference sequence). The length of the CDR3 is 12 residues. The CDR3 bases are TGTGCCAGCAGACCAGAGGGAAACATTCAGTACTTC. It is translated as CASRPEGNIQYF.

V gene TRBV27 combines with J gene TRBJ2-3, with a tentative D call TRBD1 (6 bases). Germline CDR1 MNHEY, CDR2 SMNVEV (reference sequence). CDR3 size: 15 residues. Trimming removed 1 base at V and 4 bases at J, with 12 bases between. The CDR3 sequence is CASSLLGTTPDTQYF. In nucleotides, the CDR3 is TGTGCCAGCAGTTTATTAGGGACAACACCAGATACGCAGTATTTT.

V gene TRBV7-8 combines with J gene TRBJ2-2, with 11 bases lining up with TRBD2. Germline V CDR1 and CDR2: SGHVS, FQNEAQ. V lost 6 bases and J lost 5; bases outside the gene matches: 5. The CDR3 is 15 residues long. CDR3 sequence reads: CASRLAGDRTGELFF. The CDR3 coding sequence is TGTGCCAGCAGACTAGCGGGAGACCGGACCGGGGAGCTGTTTTTT.

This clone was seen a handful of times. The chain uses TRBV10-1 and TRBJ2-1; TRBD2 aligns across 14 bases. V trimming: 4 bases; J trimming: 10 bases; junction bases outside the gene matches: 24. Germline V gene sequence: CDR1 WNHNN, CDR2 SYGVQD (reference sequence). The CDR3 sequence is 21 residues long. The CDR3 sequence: CASSALGVSGRGLAGEGEQFF. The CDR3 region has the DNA TGCGCCAGCAGTGCCTTAGGGGTGTCAGGGCGGGGACTAGCGGGAGAGGGGGAGCAGTTCTTC.

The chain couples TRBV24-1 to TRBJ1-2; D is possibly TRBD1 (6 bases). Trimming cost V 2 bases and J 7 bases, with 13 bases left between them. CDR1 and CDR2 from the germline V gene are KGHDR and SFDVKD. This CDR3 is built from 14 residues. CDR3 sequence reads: CATSDSPQGLGYTF. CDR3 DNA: TGTGCCACCAGTGATTCGCCCCAGGGGCTTGGCTACACCTTC.

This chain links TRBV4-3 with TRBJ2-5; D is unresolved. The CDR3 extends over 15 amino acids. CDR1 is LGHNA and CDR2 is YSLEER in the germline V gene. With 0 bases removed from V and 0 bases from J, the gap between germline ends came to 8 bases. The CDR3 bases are TGCGCCAGCAGCCAAGATGGCAGAAACCAAGAGACCCAGTACTTC. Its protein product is CASSQDGRNQETQYF.

The chain's CDR3 is CASSLQYGSADTQYF. CDR3 nucleotide sequence: TGTGCCAGCAGCCTTCAGTACGGGAGCGCAGATACGCAGTATTTT. The rearrangement joins TRBV4-2 to TRBJ2-3, with D possibly matching TRBD2 (6 bases). V shed 4 bases and J shed 4 bases, with 15 bases lying between them. CDR3 length equals 15 residues. The germline CDR1 and CDR2 sequences are LGHNA and YNFKEQ.

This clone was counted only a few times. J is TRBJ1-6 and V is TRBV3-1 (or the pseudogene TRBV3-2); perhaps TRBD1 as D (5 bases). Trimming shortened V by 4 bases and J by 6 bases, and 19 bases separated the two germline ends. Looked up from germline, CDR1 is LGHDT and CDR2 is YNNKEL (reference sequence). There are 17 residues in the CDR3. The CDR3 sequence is CASSRKDQGTLNSPLHF. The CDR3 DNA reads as TGTGCCAGCAGCCGAAAAGATCAGGGTACCCTTAATTCACCCCTCCACTTT.

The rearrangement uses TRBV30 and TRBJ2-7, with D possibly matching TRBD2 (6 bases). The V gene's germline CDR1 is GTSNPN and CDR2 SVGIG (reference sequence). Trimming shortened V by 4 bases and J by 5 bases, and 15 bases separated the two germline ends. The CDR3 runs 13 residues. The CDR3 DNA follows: TGTGCCTGGAATTTGCGGGGCTCTAACGAGCAGTACTTC. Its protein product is CAWNLRGSNEQYF.

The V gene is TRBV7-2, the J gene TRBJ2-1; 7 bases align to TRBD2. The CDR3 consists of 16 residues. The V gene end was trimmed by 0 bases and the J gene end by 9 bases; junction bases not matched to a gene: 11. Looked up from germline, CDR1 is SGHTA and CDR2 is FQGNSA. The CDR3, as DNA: TGTGCCAGCAGCTTAGCATGGGACTACACCGGGGGTGAGCAGTTCTTC. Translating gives CASSLAWDYTGGEQFF.

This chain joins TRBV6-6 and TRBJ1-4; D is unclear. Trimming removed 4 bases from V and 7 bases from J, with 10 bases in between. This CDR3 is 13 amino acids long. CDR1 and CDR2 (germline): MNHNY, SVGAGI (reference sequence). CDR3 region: CASSSGSVEKLFF. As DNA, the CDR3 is TGTGCCAGCAGTTCGGGGTCGGTTGAAAAACTGTTTTTT.

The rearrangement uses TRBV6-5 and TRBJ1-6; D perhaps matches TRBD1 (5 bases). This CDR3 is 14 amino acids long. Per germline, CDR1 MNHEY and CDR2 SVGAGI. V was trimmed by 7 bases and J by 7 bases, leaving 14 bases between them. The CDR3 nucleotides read TGTGCCAGCACAGTTGGTGACAGCAATTCACCCCTCCACTTT. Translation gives CASTVGDSNSPLHF.

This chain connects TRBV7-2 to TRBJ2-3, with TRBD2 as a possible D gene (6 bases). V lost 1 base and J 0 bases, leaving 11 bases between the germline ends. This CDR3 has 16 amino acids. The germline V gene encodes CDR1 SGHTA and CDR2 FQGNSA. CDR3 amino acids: CASSLDAGISTDTQYF. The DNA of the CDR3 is TGTGCCAGCAGCTTAGACGCGGGGATTAGCACAGATACGCAGTATTTT.

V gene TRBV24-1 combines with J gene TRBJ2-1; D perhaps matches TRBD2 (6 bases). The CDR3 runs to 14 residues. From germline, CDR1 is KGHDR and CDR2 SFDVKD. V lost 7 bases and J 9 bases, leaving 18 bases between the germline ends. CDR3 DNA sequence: TGTGCCACCAGCCGGAGGGAAGAAAATGGTGAGCAGTTCTTC. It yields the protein CATSRREENGEQFF.

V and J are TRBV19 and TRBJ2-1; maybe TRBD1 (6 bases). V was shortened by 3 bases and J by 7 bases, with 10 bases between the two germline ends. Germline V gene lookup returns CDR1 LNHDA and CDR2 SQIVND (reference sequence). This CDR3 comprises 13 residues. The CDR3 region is CASSIDRRNEQFF. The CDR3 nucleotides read TGTGCCAGTAGTATTGACAGGAGGAATGAGCAGTTCTTC.

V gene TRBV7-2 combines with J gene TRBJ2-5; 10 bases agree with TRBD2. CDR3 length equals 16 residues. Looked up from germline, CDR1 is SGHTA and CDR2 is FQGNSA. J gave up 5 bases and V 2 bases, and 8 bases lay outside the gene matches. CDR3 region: CASSLNLAGGRETQYF. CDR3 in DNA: TGTGCCAGCAGCTTAAATTTAGCGGGAGGAAGGGAGACCCAGTACTTC. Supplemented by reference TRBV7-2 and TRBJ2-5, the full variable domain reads GAGVSQSPSNKVTEKGKDVELRCDPISGHTALYWYRQSLGQGLEFLIYFQGNSAPDKSGLPSDRFSAERTGGSVSTLTIQRTQQEDSAVYLCASSLNLAGGRETQYFGPGTRLLVL.

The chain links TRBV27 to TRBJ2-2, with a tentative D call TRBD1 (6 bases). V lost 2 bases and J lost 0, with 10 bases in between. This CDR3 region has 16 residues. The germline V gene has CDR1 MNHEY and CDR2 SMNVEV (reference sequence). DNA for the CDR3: TGTGCCAGCAGTTTACATGGGACATCGAACACCGGGGAGCTGTTTTTT. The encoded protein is CASSLHGTSNTGELFF.

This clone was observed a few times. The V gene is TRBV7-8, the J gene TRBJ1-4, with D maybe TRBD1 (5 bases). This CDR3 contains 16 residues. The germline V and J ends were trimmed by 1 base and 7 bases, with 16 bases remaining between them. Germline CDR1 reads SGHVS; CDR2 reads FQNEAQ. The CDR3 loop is CASSLDGRALGEKLFF. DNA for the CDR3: TGTGCCAGCAGCTTAGATGGCAGGGCCCTAGGTGAAAAACTGTTTTTT.